The 30 T cell receptor beta chains below were found in one sample sequenced in a study of cytomegalovirus exposure and HLA in healthy donors. This PCR relied on a set of 60 Vbeta primers and 13 Jbeta primers. Data came from immunoSEQ multiplex PCR; TCRdb stores just in-frame clones and leaves some out. The table shows approximately 80,000 clones, with 60% to 75% occurring only once. The source material was PBMCs. The receptors were gathered from a woman aged 40 to 50 in good health and CMV-seropositive.

The chain joins TRBV5-4 to TRBJ1-2, with a weak D call TRBD1 (5 bases). V lost 4 bases and J 4 bases, leaving 11 bases between the germline ends. Per germline, CDR1 SGHNT and CDR2 YYREEE (reference sequence). This CDR3 is built from 13 residues. The CDR3 region is CASSGALGYGYTF. In DNA form, the CDR3 reads TGTGCCAGCAGCGGGGCTTTAGGCTATGGCTACACCTTC.

The genes are TRBV7-9 and TRBJ1-4, with 8 positions matching TRBD1. The V gene end was trimmed by 7 bases and the J gene end by 6 bases; junction bases not matched to a gene: 7. Germline loops: CDR1 SEHNR, CDR2 FQNEAQ (reference sequence). The CDR3 contains 14 residues. The CDR3 nucleotides are TGTGCCAGCAACCAGGGGGCGGGGTATGAAAAACTGTTTTTT. It is translated as CASNQGAGYEKLFF.

As DNA, the CDR3 is TGTGCCAGCAGTCCCCGGGACAGGGTGAGGGAAAAACTGTTTTTT. This gives the protein CASSPRDRVREKLFF. The chain joins TRBV28 to TRBJ1-4; TRBD1 matches at 9 bases. V lost 5 bases to trimming and J lost 8 bases; unmatched junction nucleotides: 9. Germline assignment: CDR1 MDHEN and CDR2 SYDVKM. The CDR3 runs 15 residues.

In nucleotides, the CDR3 is TGCGCCAGCAGCCAAGTCGGGGGGCTGGAGACCCAGTACTTC. Protein: CASSQVGGLETQYF. The rearrangement uses TRBV4-1 and TRBJ2-5, with D perhaps TRBD2 (7 bases). V shed 1 base and J shed 5 bases, with 11 bases lying between them. Germline values: CDR1 MGHRA, CDR2 YSYEKL. The CDR3 has 14 amino acids.

This clone was seen more than once but under ten times. CDR3 coding DNA: TGTGCCAGCATGGAGGGATCAGACTATGGCTACACCTTC. Translated, it gives CASMEGSDYGYTF. The rearrangement links TRBV6-5 to TRBJ1-2, with D unresolved. In germline, CDR1 is MNHEY, CDR2 SVGAGI. Trimming removed 7 bases from V and 3 bases from J, with 12 bases in between. The CDR3 totals 13 residues.

The V gene is TRBV4-3, the J gene TRBJ1-5; no reliable D call. Germline V lookup: CDR1 LGHNA, CDR2 YSLEER. This CDR3 is built from 13 residues. Trimming shortened V by 0 bases and J by 4 bases, and 4 bases separated the two germline ends. Here the CDR3 reads CASSQDPNQPQHF. The CDR3 DNA is TGCGCCAGCAGCCAAGACCCAAATCAGCCCCAGCATTTT.

The CDR3 sequence: CASSVGQVQGEQYF. As DNA, the CDR3 is TGTGCCAGCAGTGTGGGGCAAGTTCAGGGCGAGCAGTACTTC. V and J are TRBV27 and TRBJ2-7; a possible D gene is TRBD1 (5 bases). In germline, CDR1 is MNHEY, CDR2 SMNVEV (reference sequence). CDR3 length: 14 amino acids. Trimming removed 5 bases at V and 6 bases at J, with 17 bases between.

This clone was detected only once. The chain employs TRBV29-1 and TRBJ1-2; D might be TRBD1 (6 bases). Germline CDR1 SQVTM, CDR2 ANQGSEA. V was pared by 0 bases and J by 8 bases, with 16 bases between. This CDR3 contains 14 residues. The CDR3, as DNA: TGCAGCGTTGAAGAGTGGGGGGGCAGGGGAGGCTACACCTTC. Its protein product is CSVEEWGGRGGYTF.

The chain is built from TRBV18 and TRBJ2-2, with no clear D. Looked up from germline, CDR1 is KGHSH and CDR2 is LQKENI. The CDR3 runs 14 residues. With 3 bases removed from V and 0 bases from J, the gap between germline ends came to 5 bases. As DNA, the CDR3 is TGTGCCAGCTCACCCGTAACGAACACCGGGGAGCTGTTTTTT. This gives the protein CASSPVTNTGELFF.

This clone was seen a few times. The rearrangement links TRBV15 to TRBJ2-7; D might be TRBD2 (5 bases). The CDR3 loop spans 15 amino acids. Trimming stripped 1 base from V and 0 bases from J, with 10 bases between. Germline values: CDR1 LNHNV, CDR2 YYDKDF (reference sequence). CDR3: CATSRARGSSYEQYF. The CDR3 nucleotides are TGTGCCACCAGCAGAGCTCGGGGAAGCTCCTACGAGCAGTACTTC.

The chain carries TRBV5-4 and TRBJ1-6, with TRBD1 as a possible D gene (5 bases). This CDR3 has 12 amino acids. Germline loops: CDR1 SGHNT, CDR2 YYREEE (reference sequence). Trimming stripped 4 bases from V and 8 bases from J, with 7 bases between. The CDR3 DNA follows: TGTGCCAGCAGCGTAGGGGATTCACCCCTCCACTTT. It translates to CASSVGDSPLHF. Together with reference TRBV5-4 and TRBJ1-6, the CDR3 gives the full variable domain: ETGVTQSPTHLIKTRGQQVTLRCSSQSGHNTVSWYQQALGQGPQFIFQYYREEENGRGNFPPRFSGLQFPNYSSELNVNALELDDSALYLCASSVGDSPLHFGNGTRLTVT.

The V and J genes are TRBV9 and TRBJ2-1, with D uncertain. Germline assignment: CDR1 SGDLS and CDR2 YYNGEE. Trimming pared 4 bases from V and 8 bases from J, leaving 10 bases between. The CDR3 consists of 12 residues. The CDR3 region has the DNA TGTGCCAGCAGCCCCGCTACTCATGAGCAGTTCTTC. It encodes CASSPATHEQFF.

CDR3: CASSAGTDGGFYEQYF. The CDR3, as DNA: TGTGCCAGCAGCGCTGGGACAGATGGGGGGTTCTACGAGCAGTACTTC. This sequence joins TRBV9 and TRBJ2-7; possible D gene TRBD1, 7 bases. The CDR3 contains 16 residues. The V gene's germline CDR1 is SGDLS and CDR2 YYNGEE. The germline V and J ends were trimmed by 3 bases and 3 bases, with 19 bases remaining between them.

CDR3 sequence reads: CASSRGGASNEQYF. CDR3 nucleotides: TGTGCCAGCAGCAGAGGGGGGGCATCTAACGAGCAGTACTTC. V gene TRBV6-6 combines with J gene TRBJ2-7; TRBD2 is a possible D gene (7 bases). This CDR3 contains 14 residues. Looked up from germline, CDR1 is MNHNY and CDR2 is SVGAGI (reference sequence). The germline V and J ends were trimmed by 6 bases and 5 bases, with 17 bases remaining between them.

This clone came up once. The rearrangement uses TRBV7-2 and TRBJ1-1; the match to TRBD1 covers 7 bases. Trimming cost V 4 bases and J 3 bases; bases outside gene matches: 5. The germline gives CDR1 SGHTA, CDR2 FQGNSA. The CDR3 extends over 14 amino acids. The CDR3 sequence: CASSSQGKDTEAFF. As DNA, the CDR3 is TGTGCCAGCAGCTCACAGGGGAAGGACACTGAAGCTTTCTTT.

This chain links TRBV5-1 with TRBJ2-7; no firm D call. This CDR3 comprises 11 residues. Germline-derived CDR1 and CDR2 are SGHRS and YFSETQ. V gave up 4 bases and J gave up 4 bases, with 6 bases separating them. The CDR3 loop is CASSQSYEQYF. In nucleotides, the CDR3 is TGCGCCAGCAGCCAATCATACGAGCAGTACTTC.

The chain combines TRBV23-1 with TRBJ1-4; TRBD1 aligns across 7 bases. TRBV23-1 has ORF status, its function being uncertain. This CDR3 is 15 amino acids long. The V segment lost 0 bases and the J segment 7 bases; nucleotides outside the gene matches: 5. CDR3 sequence (DNA): TGCGCCAGCAGTCAATCCCGACAGGGAGTTGAAAAACTGTTTTTT. Translating it yields CASSQSRQGVEKLFF.

The sample holds a few counts of this clone. The chain carries TRBV5-1 and TRBJ1-1, with D possibly matching TRBD1 (6 bases). Germline assignment: CDR1 SGHRS and CDR2 YFSETQ. V dropped 0 bases and J dropped 3 bases, with 9 bases sitting between them. This CDR3 comprises 14 residues. The CDR3 region has the DNA TGCGCCAGCAGCTTGGGGACAGAGTACACTGAAGCTTTCTTT. This sequence encodes CASSLGTEYTEAFF.

The chain uses TRBV7-2 and TRBJ1-6, with 10 nucleotides matching TRBD1. The CDR3 totals 14 residues. CDR1 is SGHTA and CDR2 is FQGNSA in the germline V gene. V shed 7 bases and J 9 bases; nucleotides not matched to a gene: 6. CDR3 amino acids: CASTPGQGVSPLHF. The CDR3, as DNA: TGTGCCAGCACCCCAGGACAGGGGGTTTCACCCCTCCACTTT.

The rearrangement links TRBV9 to TRBJ2-6; no reliable D call. The V end was cut by 1 base, the J end by 1 base, with 3 bases between. The CDR3 is made up of 14 amino acids. Germline V gene sequence: CDR1 SGDLS, CDR2 YYNGEE. DNA for the CDR3: TGTGCCAGCAGCGTACGTTCTGGGGCCAACGTCCTGACTTTC. Translated: CASSVRSGANVLTF.

This chain connects TRBV27 to TRBJ1-1, with no clear D. V was pared by 3 bases and J by 2 bases, with 10 bases between. In germline, CDR1 is MNHEY, CDR2 SMNVEV (reference sequence). This CDR3 region has 14 residues. DNA of the CDR3: TGTGCCAGCAGTTTTTTGCGGCCCAACACTGAAGCTTTCTTT. This gives the protein CASSFLRPNTEAFF.

The chain combines TRBV2 with TRBJ1-4; 10 nucleotides agree with TRBD1. The length of the CDR3 is 15 residues. Germline-derived CDR1 and CDR2 are SNHLY and FYNNEI. Trimming at V came to 6 bases and at J to 5 bases, leaving 6 bases not matched to a gene. The CDR3 DNA is TGTGCCAGCAGCCGGGACAGGGGCCCGAATGAAAAACTGTTTTTT. Translating it yields CASSRDRGPNEKLFF.

This clone turned up a few times. The chain employs TRBV5-4 and TRBJ1-1, with D perhaps matching TRBD1 (5 bases). CDR1 SGHNT and CDR2 YYREEE come from the germline V gene (reference sequence). V was cut by 3 bases and J by 5 bases, with 23 bases left in between. The CDR3 contains 17 residues. The CDR3 region is CASSSGLTITGGTEAFF. The CDR3 nucleotides are TGTGCCAGCAGCTCGGGACTGACTATAACAGGAGGAACTGAAGCTTTCTTT.

The rearrangement joins TRBV7-8 to TRBJ2-1; 9 positions match TRBD2. This CDR3 is built from 14 residues. V shed 5 bases, J shed 6 bases, and the junction held 5 bases outside the gene matches. The V gene's germline CDR1 is SGHVS and CDR2 FQNEAQ. The CDR3 DNA follows: TGTGCCAGCAGCCCCGGGACTAGCCTCAATGAGCAGTTCTTC. Amino acids: CASSPGTSLNEQFF.

CDR3 bases: TGTGCCAGCAGCCCCAGGGACATCGCGGACACTGAAGCTTTCTTT. Its protein product is CASSPRDIADTEAFF. V is TRBV9 and J is TRBJ1-1, with D maybe TRBD1 (6 bases). Germline V gene data show CDR1 as SGDLS and CDR2 as YYNGEE. CDR3 size: 15 residues. Trimming took 4 bases from V and 3 from J, leaving 16 bases between them.

This clone was observed a handful of times. The J gene is TRBJ1-1, the V gene TRBV6-5; 8 nucleotides align to TRBD1. V lost 6 bases to trimming and J lost 0 bases; unmatched junction nucleotides: 6. Germline V lookup: CDR1 MNHEY, CDR2 SVGAGI. This CDR3 has 15 amino acids. CDR3 amino acids: CASRGPGGMNTEAFF. In DNA, the CDR3 is TGTGCCAGCAGAGGGCCAGGGGGCATGAACACTGAAGCTTTCTTT.

The chain combines TRBV5-1 with TRBJ1-1, with TRBD1 matching over 10 bases. V was pared by 4 bases and J by 4 bases, with 7 bases of the junction left unmatched. The germline V gene encodes CDR1 SGHRS and CDR2 YFSETQ. The CDR3 runs 15 residues. This CDR3 is CASSGGQGDLTEAFF. CDR3 nucleotides: TGCGCCAGCAGCGGCGGACAGGGGGACCTCACTGAAGCTTTCTTT.

The rearrangement joins TRBV4-3 to TRBJ2-2; D ambiguous. Trimming cost V 4 bases and J 1 base, with 13 bases left between them. CDR1 and CDR2 from the germline V gene are LGHNA and YSLEER. The CDR3 covers 16 residues. The CDR3 region is CASSRKSLQNTGELFF. CDR3 DNA: TGCGCCAGCAGCCGCAAGAGCCTCCAGAACACCGGGGAGCTGTTTTTT.

This clone was counted a few times. J is TRBJ1-4 and V is TRBV6-6, with 10 bases matching TRBD1. Losses at the gene ends were 6 bases for V and 8 bases for J; bases not matched to a gene: 9. CDR1 and CDR2 (germline): MNHNY, SVGAGI (reference sequence). The CDR3 sequence is 15 residues long. The CDR3 DNA sequence: TGTGCCAGCAGCAAGGGGACAGGGGCTTGGGAAAAACTGTTTTTT. It yields the protein CASSKGTGAWEKLFF.

CDR3 sequence: CAWSRGSRNEQFF. As DNA, the CDR3 is TGTGCCTGGAGTCGAGGTAGCCGCAATGAGCAGTTCTTC. The chain recombines TRBV30 with TRBJ2-1, with D unclear. Germline CDR1 is GTSNPN and CDR2 is SVGIG (reference sequence). V lost 2 bases and J 6 bases, leaving 11 bases between the germline ends. This CDR3 has 13 amino acids.